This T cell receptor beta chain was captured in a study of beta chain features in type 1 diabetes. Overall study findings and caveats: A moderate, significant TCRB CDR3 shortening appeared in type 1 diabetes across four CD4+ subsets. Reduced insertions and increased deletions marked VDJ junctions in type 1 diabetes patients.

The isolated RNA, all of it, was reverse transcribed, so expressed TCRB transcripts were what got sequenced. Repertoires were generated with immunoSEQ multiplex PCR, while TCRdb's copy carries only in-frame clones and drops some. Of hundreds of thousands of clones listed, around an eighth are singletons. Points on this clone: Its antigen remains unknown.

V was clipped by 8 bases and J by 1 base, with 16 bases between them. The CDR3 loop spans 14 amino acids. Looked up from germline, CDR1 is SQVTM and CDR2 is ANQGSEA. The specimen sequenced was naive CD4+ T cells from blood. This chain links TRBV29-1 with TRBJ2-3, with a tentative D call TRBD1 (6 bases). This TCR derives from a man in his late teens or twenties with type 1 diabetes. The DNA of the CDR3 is TGCAGCACCCAGGGGCAGGAAGGCACAGATACGCAGTATTTT. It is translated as CSTQGQEGTDTQYF.